A single T cell receptor beta chain is shown here with its context. Its antigen is undetermined. This sample is drawn from a study of shared clonotypes between healthy human individuals. The study's findings and limits: An expected dependence of interdonor clonotype sharing on sequencing depth was noted.

Donors, healthy HIV-negative adults, lacked recent acute infections or vaccinations. Only in-frame clones appear in the TCRdb table, and some are missing; sequencing was by immunoSEQ multiplex PCR. This table has 2 million to 2.5 million clones, about 95% appearing once. CDR3 length: 15 amino acids. The rearrangement joins TRBV21-1 to TRBJ2-7; the DNA was not compared with TRBD2, the D call given in the table. TRBV21-1 constitutes a pseudogene. The sample comprised naive CD4+ T cells sorted from blood. Documented subset: CD45RA+ positively selected. This TCR was sampled from a man between 18 and 29 years old in good health. CDR3 in amino acids: CASSKASGNPYEQYF. DNA of the CDR3: TGTGCCAGCAGCAAAGCCAGCGGGAACCCCTACGAGCAGTACTTC.